What follows describes a single TCR beta chain. This clone was seen more than once but under ten times. What this receptor recognizes is not known. Per-base qualities were not stored, and no clone one base away is much larger. Other DNA sequences of this sample code for an identical CDR3. The data stem from a study of Ad26.COV2.S vaccination and SARS-CoV-2 variants (dated by TCRdb to the early 2020s). About the study as a whole: Vaccine-arm donors were drawn from COV1001, a multicentre, randomized, double-blind, placebo-controlled phase I-IIa trial of Ad26.COV2.S in healthy adults. Throughout the experiments and outcome assessment, investigators stayed blinded to trial group allocation. TCRbeta repertoire sequencing was used to assess the specificity and breadth of SARS-CoV-2-reactive T cell receptors after Ad26.COV2.S vaccination. Ad26.COV2.S was administered intramuscularly at 5 x 10^10 or 1 x 10^11 viral particles, either as a single shot or as two shots given 56 days apart. Trial participants were randomized into five groups of five: low-dose or high-dose Ad26.COV2.S given once or twice, or placebo on both occasions. A total of 32 samples were included in the TCR-sequenced set, comprising some 20 Ad26.COV2.S vaccine recipients, 5 placebo recipients and 8 SARS-CoV-2 convalescent individuals.

TCRbeta CDR3 regions were sequenced with the immunoSEQ Assay. After extraction, genomic DNA underwent amplification by bias-controlled multiplex PCR, followed by high-throughput sequencing. In the source study's methods: To quantify the absolute abundance of each unique TCRbeta CDR3 region, sequences were collapsed and filtered. Usable DNA was measured by amplifying reference genes present in all nucleated cells, and TCRbeta template counts were normalized to that usable DNA to estimate T cell fraction. Repertoire TCRs were annotated as SARS-CoV-2-specific when V gene, CDR3 amino acid sequence and J gene were exactly matched to a known reactive TCR set. The reference SARS-CoV-2 TCR set was derived from MIRA and filtered for enrichment in COVID-19-positive ImmuneCODE repertoires, a step that removed public or cross-reactive TCRs. Using the MIRA antigens, annotated TCRs were further analysed by specific ORF or by position within an ORF. Depth was the summed frequency of annotated unique rearrangements, while breadth was defined as annotated unique rearrangements over total unique productive rearrangements. Group comparisons of TCR breadth used two-sided Wilcoxon rank-sum tests. The immuneACCESS repertoire file appears here via TCRdb, limited to in-frame rearrangements. These files lack a portion of the clones; in checked studies, under half of the deficit traces to unresolved V genes, and the cause of the others is not known. The V and J calls and clone size were taken over from that table, and D and trimming were inferred from the DNA. The sample yields a few hundred thousand clones; about 80% were counted once. About 7.1% of the sample comes from the top ten.

The CDR3 covers 14 residues, taking in both the cysteine and the phenylalanine. Solely the CDR3 DNA is kept, with 42 bases framed from the first base. The CDR1 and CDR2 encoded by the germline V gene (reference sequence) are SEHNR and FQNEAQ. Germline trimming amounts to 6 bases on V and 4 bases on J, with 5 as the count of junction bases outside the gene matches. Overall study results and their limits: After vaccination, substantial breadth of spike-specific CD8+ and CD4+ T cell responses was reported. Compared with placebo recipients, Ad26.COV2.S recipients showed higher spike-specific TCR breadth (P = 0.0014). It was noted by the authors that total T cell responses may have been underestimated by the TCR breadth and depth analyses. The study was not powered to compare responses between vaccine doses or regimens. Vaccine and placebo recipients had comparable non-spike TCR breadth, which fits with the vaccine containing only spike.

The label giving this sample's treatment or condition can be read as: roughly 20 received Ad26.COV2.S at low or high dose, single or two shots; about five received placebo; per-sample allocation not given. Repertoires of vaccine and placebo recipients were sequenced from samples taken on day 63 after the first injection. Between 29 July and 7 August 2020, Cohort 1b enrolled 20 to 30 adults aged 18-55 years at one site in Boston, USA. As a vaccine, Ad26.COV2.S was a replication-incompetent adenovirus type 26 vector that expressed a prefusion-stabilized SARS-CoV-2 spike protein derived from the original Wuhan strain.

The specimen comprised peripheral blood, sampled in a trial of Ad26.COV2.S vaccine versus placebo. This TCR was recovered from a person aged 18-60 years who received the Ad26.COV2.S COVID-19 vaccine or a placebo. Rearrangement joined TRBV7-9 to TRBJ1-5; the junction holds 8 bases that match TRBD1. The CDR3 protein is CASSPGTGNQPQHF. The DNA sequence follows: TGTGCCAGCAGTCCCGGGACAGGAAATCAGCCCCAGCATTTT. Reference TRBV7-9 and TRBJ1-5 proteins supply the regions before and after the CDR3; the full variable domain is: DTGVSQNPRHKITKRGQNVTFRCDPISEHNRLYWYRQTLGQGPEFLTYFQNEAQLEKSRLLSDRFSAERPKGSFSTLEIQRTEQGDSAMYLCASSPGTGNQPQHFGDGTRLSIL.